This is a list of T cell receptor beta chains from one sample in a study of cytomegalovirus exposure and HLA in healthy donors. TCRdb's copy holds only in-frame clones and misses some; the assay was immunoSEQ multiplex PCR. The sample holds about 210,000 clones, around 80% seen once. The sequenced material came from PBMCs. Every receptor here comes from a man aged 35-49 years in good health and CMV-seropositive. Each CDR3 is given with its conserved first and last residue. D genes are given only for firm matches. The size field is filled for only some rows; it gives once, few, many or a size class.

cdr3_aa cdr3_nt j_call v_call d_call clone_size
CASRVLGTGYEQYF TGTGCCAGCAGAGTGCTTGGGACAGGCTACGAGCAGTACTTC TRBJ2-7 TRBV6-1 TRBD1 few
CASSAGEAFF TGTGCCAGCAGCGCCGGTGAAGCTTTCTTT TRBJ1-1 TRBV7-9 . few
CASSQGTGREKLFF TGCGCCAGCAGCCAGGGGACAGGTCGAGAAAAACTGTTTTTT TRBJ1-4 TRBV4-1 TRBD1 .
CASSFETVNTEAFF TGCGCCAGCAGCTTCGAGACAGTTAACACTGAAGCTTTCTTT TRBJ1-1 TRBV5-1 . .
CASSMSGPQPQHF TGTGCCAGTAGTATGAGCGGACCACAGCCCCAGCATTTT TRBJ1-5 TRBV19 . .
CASSHHGGLAGVNYEQYF TGCGCCAGCAGCCACCACGGGGGACTAGCGGGAGTAAACTACGAGCAGTACTTC TRBJ2-7 TRBV4-1 TRBD2 .
CASSWDRVSTGELFF TGTGCCAGCAGCTGGGACAGGGTTTCCACCGGGGAGCTGTTTTTT TRBJ2-2 TRBV5-6 TRBD1 .
CASSFFGTSLLQETQYF TGTGCCAGCAGCTTCTTCGGGACTAGCCTCCTTCAAGAGACCCAGTACTTC TRBJ2-5 TRBV7-3 TRBD2 .
CASSEYRRRNTEAFF TGTGCCAGCAGCGAATACAGGAGAAGGAACACTGAAGCTTTCTTT TRBJ1-1 TRBV5-6 . .
CASSQAVGDTLGELFF TGTGCCAGCAGCCAAGCCGTCGGGGACACCCTAGGGGAGCTGTTTTTT TRBJ2-2 TRBV4-2 . few
CASGTGGNGNTIYF TGTGCTAGTGGGACAGGGGGGAATGGAAACACCATATATTTT TRBJ1-3 TRBV12-5 TRBD1 .
CASSGYWTAQETQYF TGTGCCAGCAGCGGTTACTGGACAGCCCAAGAGACCCAGTACTTC TRBJ2-5 TRBV9 . .
CASSLGLAGELFF TGTGCCAGCAGCTTGGGGCTAGCCGGGGAGCTGTTTTTT TRBJ2-2 TRBV5-6 . .
CASSVGLAGGLETQYF TGTGCCAGCAGCGTAGGTCTAGCGGGAGGATTAGAGACCCAGTACTTC TRBJ2-5 TRBV9 TRBD2 .
CAWRGGDRDSGANVLTF TGTGCCTGGAGAGGGGGGGACAGGGACTCTGGGGCCAACGTCCTGACTTTC TRBJ2-6 TRBV30 TRBD1 .
CASSDRGRVTTF TGTGCCAGCAGTGACAGGGGAAGGGTTACCACCTTC TRBJ1-2 TRBV6-5 TRBD1 .
CASSIDRTGVETF TGTGCCAGTAGTATAGATCGGACAGGGGTGGAAACCTTC TRBJ1-2 TRBV19 TRBD1 .
CASGLGEQNTEAFF TGTGCTAGTGGTTTGGGGGAGCAGAACACTGAAGCTTTCTTT TRBJ1-1 TRBV12-5 . .
CASSPGQTTNEKLFF TGTGCCAGCAGCCCCGGACAGACAACTAATGAAAAACTGTTTTTT TRBJ1-4 TRBV5-4 . .
CASSPRGGNEQFF TGTGCCAGCTCACCACGCGGTGGAAATGAGCAGTTCTTC TRBJ2-1 TRBV18 . .
CASSQGWSGSGTDTQYF TGTGCCAGCAGCCAAGGGTGGAGCGGGAGCGGCACAGATACGCAGTATTTT TRBJ2-3 TRBV14 TRBD2 .
CASSLDRTGVASYGYTF TGCGCCAGCAGCTTGGACCGGACAGGGGTGGCTAGCTATGGCTACACCTTC TRBJ1-2 TRBV5-1 TRBD1 .
CASSAGTNYNEQFF TGTGCCAGCAGCGCCGGGACTAACTACAATGAGCAGTTCTTC TRBJ2-1 TRBV9 TRBD2 once
CASSPSAYPGSETQYF TGTGCCAGCTCACCGTCGGCATACCCCGGGAGCGAGACCCAGTACTTC TRBJ2-5 TRBV18 . .
CASSIRTGITGELFF TGTGCCAGCAGCATTCGGACAGGGATCACCGGGGAGCTGTTTTTT TRBJ2-2 TRBV5-4 TRBD1 few
CASSRLGEGETQYF TGTGCCAGCAGTAGACTAGGGGAGGGAGAGACCCAGTACTTC TRBJ2-5 TRBV6-5 TRBD2 .
CASSLSGRTDTQYF TGTGCCAGCAGCTTAAGCGGCCGCACAGATACGCAGTATTTT TRBJ2-3 TRBV7-9 . few
CASGVPGLRQYF TGTGCTAGTGGGGTACCAGGGCTTCGGCAGTACTTC TRBJ2-7 TRBV12-5 . .
CASSGTDPRETQYF TGTGCCAGCAGTGGGACAGACCCCCGAGAGACCCAGTACTTC TRBJ2-5 TRBV25-1 . .
CASSGQGAYEQYF TGTGCCAGCAGCGGACAGGGCGCCTACGAGCAGTACTTC TRBJ2-7 TRBV9 TRBD1 .
CASSSLGGEQFF TGTGCCAGCAGCTCGCTCGGAGGTGAGCAGTTCTTC TRBJ2-1 TRBV7-9 . .
CASSWTGSTEAFF TGTGCCAGCAGCTGGACAGGGTCCACTGAAGCTTTCTTT TRBJ1-1 TRBV7-2 TRBD1 .
CASRPGESYGYTF TGTGCCAGCAGACCAGGGGAGAGCTATGGCTACACCTTC TRBJ1-2 TRBV6-6 . .
CAWSVPGPPGYEQYF TGTGCCTGGAGTGTACCCGGCCCTCCAGGTTACGAGCAGTACTTC TRBJ2-7 TRBV30 . few
CASSSYSGNQPQHF TGTGCCAGCAGCTCTTATAGTGGCAATCAGCCCCAGCATTTT TRBJ1-5 TRBV7-2 . .
CSVESSTGKDTQYF TGCAGCGTCGAAAGTTCCACAGGAAAAGATACGCAGTATTTT TRBJ2-3 TRBV29-1 . .
CASSIGQGFNEQFF TGTGCCAGTAGTATAGGACAGGGGTTCAATGAGCAGTTCTTC TRBJ2-1 TRBV19 TRBD1 .
CASTHGPYGTGNTIYF TGTGCCAGCACCCACGGACCTTACGGGACTGGAAACACCATATATTTT TRBJ1-3 TRBV6-6 . .
CSVEGTAQETQYF TGCAGCGTTGAGGGGACAGCGCAAGAGACCCAGTACTTC TRBJ2-5 TRBV29-1 TRBD1 .
CASSTGTGRAGQPQHF TGTGCCAGTAGTACCGGGACAGGGCGGGCTGGTCAGCCCCAGCATTTT TRBJ1-5 TRBV19 TRBD1 .
CASSVGGDRSNSPLHF TGTGCCAGCAGCGTAGGGGGGGACAGGTCAAATTCACCCCTCCACTTT TRBJ1-6 TRBV13 TRBD1 .
CASSLPGSTDTQYF TGCGCCAGCAGCCTCCCCGGGAGCACAGATACGCAGTATTTT TRBJ2-3 TRBV5-1 . few
CASSQGGEGTLGETQYF TGTGCCAGCAGCCAGGGGGGAGAAGGGACGCTCGGCGAGACCCAGTACTTC TRBJ2-5 TRBV4-2 . .
CASTSDYVHEQYF TGCGCCAGCACCTCGGACTACGTCCACGAGCAGTACTTC TRBJ2-7 TRBV5-1 . .
CASSPGDSRTGELFF TGTGCCAGCAGCCCAGGGGACAGCCGCACCGGGGAGCTGTTTTTT TRBJ2-2 TRBV7-9 TRBD1 .
CASSPRTGSSSTDTQYF TGTGCCAGCTCACCACGGACAGGGAGTTCTAGCACAGATACGCAGTATTTT TRBJ2-3 TRBV18 TRBD1 .
CASRSTGVRGYGYTF TGTGCCAGCAGAAGTACAGGGGTGAGGGGCTATGGCTACACCTTC TRBJ1-2 TRBV5-8 TRBD1 .
CASSGGMGARETQYF TGCGCCAGCAGTGGGGGTATGGGAGCCCGGGAGACCCAGTACTTC TRBJ2-5 TRBV10-1 . .
CSVRLSGRITGELFF TGCAGCGTACGTCTGAGCGGGAGGATCACCGGGGAGCTGTTTTTT TRBJ2-2 TRBV29-1 TRBD2 .
CASSLTGSAPLYEQYF TGTGCCAGCAGCTTAACAGGGTCCGCTCCCCTCTACGAGCAGTACTTC TRBJ2-7 TRBV9 . .
CASSLIVGYEQYF TGTGCCAGCAGTTTAATAGTCGGGTACGAGCAGTACTTC TRBJ2-7 TRBV27 . .
CATSSLGQGNQPQHF TGTGCCACCAGCAGTTTGGGACAGGGCAATCAGCCCCAGCATTTT TRBJ1-5 TRBV15 TRBD1 .